This T cell receptor beta chain was profiled in a study of cytomegalovirus exposure and HLA in healthy donors. The CDR3 loop spans 18 amino acids. Germline V gene lookup returns CDR1 LGHNA and CDR2 YSLEER. This clone was detected once. What it recognizes is unknown. At one of its ends the junction is not consistent with the germline gene, which may arise from a read error. Findings and limits, study-wide: Altogether, around 160 TCR beta chains were recorded as cytomegalovirus-associated.

PCR employed 60 Vbeta and 13 Jbeta primers. Profiled with immunoSEQ multiplex PCR; TCRdb holds only in-frame clones, not every one. Of 150,000 to 200,000 clones listed, 60% to 80% were seen once; the top ten hold about 0.93%. The V and J genes are TRBV4-3 and TRBJ2-7; tentative D call: TRBD2 (5 bases). The sample was PBMCs. The source of this sequence is a woman between 50 and 59 years old in good health and CMV-seropositive. CDR3 sequence: CASSQDVFVTSRPYGQYF. The CDR3 DNA is TGCGCCAGCAGCCAAGATGTTTTCGTAACTAGTCGACCATACGGGCAGTACTTC.